Below, 24 T cell receptor beta chains from the same sample are listed, as sequenced in a study of blood T cell repertoires in COVID-19. Clones were read by immunoSEQ multiplex PCR, and TCRdb kept only the in-frame ones, dropping some. The sample contains 200,000 to 300,000 clones, 86% of which appear only once. Sequencing used peripheral blood. All receptors come from a man aged 25-45 years with active or convalescent COVID-19.

The V gene is TRBV19, the J gene TRBJ1-5, with 10 bases lining up with TRBD1. The V and J ends lost 6 bases and 0 bases, in that order; junction bases with no gene match: 5. Germline V lookup: CDR1 LNHDA, CDR2 SQIVND (reference sequence). CDR3 size: 16 residues. The CDR3 here is CASSLGTGVSNQPQHF. CDR3 nucleotides: TGTGCCAGTAGCCTTGGGACAGGGGTTAGCAATCAGCCCCAGCATTTT.

The chain carries TRBV19 and TRBJ2-7, with TRBD1 matching 9 bases. Germline CDR1 and CDR2: LNHDA and SQIVND (reference sequence). Germline trimming cut 6 bases from V and 5 bases from J; bases unmatched to any gene: 11. The CDR3 has 15 amino acids. The CDR3 DNA reads as TGTGCCAGTAGCCATGACGGGACAGGGAACCACGAGCAGTACTTC. It yields the protein CASSHDGTGNHEQYF.

The chain has TRBV19 and TRBJ1-5; 7 bases are shared with TRBD1. There are 14 residues in the CDR3. CDR1 is LNHDA and CDR2 is SQIVND in the germline V gene (reference sequence). V gave up 11 bases and J gave up 3 bases; unmatched junction bases: 10. CDR3 sequence reads: CALRVGQHNQPQHF. For the CDR3, the DNA is TGTGCCTTAAGGGTGGGACAGCACAATCAGCCCCAGCATTTT.

The V gene is TRBV15, the J gene TRBJ1-5; a weak D match, TRBD1 (6 bases). Germline CDR1 LNHNV, CDR2 YYDKDF (reference sequence). This CDR3 is 15 amino acids long. Trimming removed 0 bases from V and 5 bases from J, with 11 bases in between. As DNA, the CDR3 is TGTGCCACCAGCAGAGATCTTACAGGGCATCAGCCCCAGCATTTT. As protein: CATSRDLTGHQPQHF.

This clone has just a few counts. The V and J genes are TRBV11-2 and TRBJ1-1; TRBD1 matches 9 bases. Germline assignment: CDR1 SGHAT and CDR2 FQNNGV. This CDR3 region has 14 residues. V lost 5 bases to trimming and J lost 6 bases; unmatched junction nucleotides: 7. The CDR3 DNA is TGTGCCAGCAGCATACCACAGGGGGCCTCTGAAGCTTTCTTT. Encoded protein: CASSIPQGASEAFF.

The chain employs TRBV7-9 and TRBJ2-7; the D gene is possibly TRBD1 (5 bases). V lost 4 bases and J 2 bases, leaving 9 bases between the germline ends. Germline V gene data show CDR1 as SEHNR and CDR2 as FQNEAQ (reference sequence). This CDR3 is built from 13 residues. Written as DNA, the CDR3 is TGTGCCAGCAGCTGGCCAGGGACCTACGAGCAGTACTTC. It codes for CASSWPGTYEQYF.

The V gene is TRBV19, the J gene TRBJ1-5; D unresolved. CDR3 length: 15 residues. V lost 3 bases, J lost 2 bases, and 11 bases lay in between. In germline, CDR1 is LNHDA, CDR2 SQIVND (reference sequence). This CDR3 is CASSMVQRGNQPQHF. CDR3 DNA sequence: TGTGCCAGTAGTATGGTCCAGAGGGGCAATCAGCCCCAGCATTTT.

V and J are TRBV27 and TRBJ1-2; no clear D. The V and J ends lost 3 bases and 3 bases respectively, with 20 bases between them. CDR3 length equals 17 residues. From germline, CDR1 is MNHEY and CDR2 SMNVEV (reference sequence). CDR3 DNA sequence: TGTGCCAGCAGTTTGTCCCCCGGGTCGCAATGGGACTATGGCTACACCTTC. Its protein is CASSLSPGSQWDYGYTF.

V and J are TRBV4-3 and TRBJ1-2; 7 nucleotides match TRBD1. Germline V gene data show CDR1 as LGHNA and CDR2 as YSLEER. This CDR3 region has 19 residues. The V and J ends lost 4 bases and 3 bases, in that order; junction bases with no gene match: 20. CDR3 sequence reads: CASSPSHGQANYWDYGYTF. The CDR3 DNA reads as TGCGCCAGCAGCCCATCCCACGGACAGGCTAACTATTGGGACTATGGCTACACCTTC.

The chain has TRBV2 and TRBJ1-2; D call uncertain. Germline loops: CDR1 SNHLY, CDR2 FYNNEI. The V and J ends lost 4 bases and 4 bases respectively, with 13 bases between them. The CDR3 is 14 amino acids. Written as DNA, the CDR3 is TGTGCCAGCAGTGTGTCCCGAAATAGCTATGGCTACACCTTC. Translation gives CASSVSRNSYGYTF.

This clone is a singleton in its sample. The rearrangement links TRBV30 to TRBJ1-2; 9 bases agree with TRBD1. The CDR3 is 14 amino acids. The junction had 8 bases not matched to a gene; V was cut back by 4 bases and J by 5 bases. Per germline, CDR1 GTSNPN and CDR2 SVGIG (reference sequence). Written as DNA, the CDR3 is TGTGCCTGGACGCGACAGGGGGTAGGATATGGCTACACCTTC. It translates to CAWTRQGVGYGYTF. Combining the CDR3 with reference TRBV30 and TRBJ1-2 gives the whole variable domain SQTIHQWPATLVQPVGSPLSLECTVEGTSNPNLYWYRQAAGRGLQLLFYSVGIGQISSEVPQNLSASRPQDRQFILSSKKLLLSDSGFYLCAWTRQGVGYGYTFGSGTRLTVV.

J is TRBJ1-5 and V is TRBV30; D remains ambiguous. Between the trimmed V and J ends, which lost 2 bases and 0 bases, there was a span of 5 bases. CDR3 length: 13 amino acids. From germline, CDR1 is GTSNPN and CDR2 SVGIG (reference sequence). The CDR3 region is CAWSPNSNQPQHF. The CDR3 coding sequence is TGTGCCTGGAGTCCTAATAGCAATCAGCCCCAGCATTTT.

This rearrangement joins TRBV21-1 to TRBJ2-2; the D call in the table, TRBD1, was not verified against the DNA. TRBV21-1 represents a pseudogene. The CDR3 is 20 amino acids. CDR3 nucleotides: TGTGCCAGCAGCAAAGGTGAACCAGGACAGGGGGCATCGGGCACCGGGGAGCTGTTTTTT. Translation: CASSKGEPGQGASGTGELFF.

CDR3 DNA sequence: TGTGCCAGCAAAAAAACGGGGCCAAGGGGGAATTCACCCCTCCACTTT. Translating it yields CASKKTGPRGNSPLHF. The J gene is TRBJ1-6, the V gene TRBV27, with D possibly being TRBD1 (6 bases). This CDR3 has 16 residues. CDR1 and CDR2 (germline): MNHEY, SMNVEV (reference sequence). V lost 7 bases and J lost 7, with 20 bases in between.

This chain uses TRBV2 with TRBJ1-2, with D perhaps TRBD1 (5 bases). V was shortened by 6 bases and J by 5 bases, with 13 bases between the two germline ends. CDR1 and CDR2 (germline): SNHLY, FYNNEI. The CDR3 totals 13 residues. The CDR3: CASRTRQTYGYTF. The DNA of the CDR3 is TGTGCCAGCAGGACCCGACAGACTTATGGCTACACCTTC.

V usage is TRBV24-1 and J usage is TRBJ1-1, with 7 bases lining up with TRBD1. With 4 bases clipped from V and 7 bases from J, the junction kept 2 bases outside the gene matches. The germline V gene has CDR1 KGHDR and CDR2 SFDVKD. The CDR3 length is 12 residues. This CDR3 reads CATSETGIEAFF. CDR3 nucleotides: TGTGCCACCAGTGAGACAGGGATTGAAGCTTTCTTT.

The V gene is TRBV5-1, the J gene TRBJ1-6; D not resolved. This CDR3 spans 17 amino acids. Between the trimmed V and J ends, which lost 1 base and 0 bases, there was a span of 11 bases. The germline V gene encodes CDR1 SGHRS and CDR2 YFSETQ. The DNA of the CDR3 is TGCGCCAGCAGCTTGAGTGAGTCGAGCTCCTATAATTCACCCCTCCACTTT. Translation gives CASSLSESSSYNSPLHF.

The rearrangement joins TRBV13 to TRBJ2-2; TRBD2 agrees at 10 bases. The V segment lost 5 bases and the J segment 4 bases; nucleotides outside the gene matches: 13. This CDR3 has 18 residues. Per germline, CDR1 PRHDT and CDR2 FYEKMQ (reference sequence). CDR3 sequence reads: CASSPPSRTSGFTGELFF. CDR3 nucleotide sequence: TGTGCCAGCAGCCCCCCGAGCAGGACTAGCGGATTCACCGGGGAGCTGTTTTTT. Full variable domain (outside the CDR3, taken from reference TRBV13 and TRBJ2-2): AAGVIQSPRHLIKEKRETATLKCYPIPRHDTVYWYQQGPGQDPQFLISFYEKMQSDKGSIPDRFSAQQFSDYHSELNMSSLELGDSALYFCASSPPSRTSGFTGELFFGEGSRLTVL.

This clone was picked up a small number of times. The chain couples TRBV13 to TRBJ2-5; 7 bases map to TRBD2. Germline V gene lookup returns CDR1 PRHDT and CDR2 FYEKMQ (reference sequence). The V segment lost 3 bases and the J segment 5 bases; nucleotides outside the gene matches: 12. The CDR3 spans 16 residues. The CDR3 sequence is CASSFRNLAARETQYF. The CDR3 DNA reads TGTGCCAGCAGCTTCCGCAACCTAGCGGCCCGGGAGACCCAGTACTTC.

CDR3 bases: TGTGCCAGCAGTGAACTAGCGGGGGCCTACAATGAGCAGTTCTTC. Translated: CASSELAGAYNEQFF. V usage is TRBV6-1 and J usage is TRBJ2-1; 10 positions match TRBD2. The J segment lost 2 bases and the V segment lost 2 bases, leaving 0 bases of the junction unmatched. Germline CDR1 reads MNHNS; CDR2 reads SASEGT. This CDR3 comprises 15 residues.

V is TRBV2 and J is TRBJ1-3; the D gene is possibly TRBD1 (6 bases). The CDR3 length is 13 residues. Trimming pared 5 bases from V and 5 bases from J, leaving 10 bases between. Germline V gene lookup returns CDR1 SNHLY and CDR2 FYNNEI. CDR3 coding DNA: TGTGCCAGCAGTAATACAGGGCGAAACACCATATATTTT. Amino acids: CASSNTGRNTIYF.

The chain links TRBV6-5 to TRBJ1-2, with D perhaps matching TRBD1 (6 bases). There are 13 residues in the CDR3. V gave up 6 bases and J gave up 2 bases, with 10 bases separating them. CDR1 is MNHEY and CDR2 is SVGAGI in the germline V gene. DNA for the CDR3: TGTGCCAGCAGAAATACAGGGAACTATGGCTACACCTTC. It yields the protein CASRNTGNYGYTF.

J is TRBJ2-1 and V is TRBV7-8; 7 bases map to TRBD2. The CDR3 spans 16 residues. Trimming took 0 bases from V and 1 from J; bases not matched to a gene: 3. The V gene's germline CDR1 is SGHVS and CDR2 FQNEAQ. The CDR3 here is CASSLAPSGSYNEQFF. Written as DNA, the CDR3 is TGTGCCAGCAGCTTAGCGCCTAGCGGATCCTACAATGAGCAGTTCTTC.

This chain uses TRBV7-3 with TRBJ2-5, with D possibly matching TRBD2 (6 bases). CDR3 length: 15 residues. Trimming cost V 5 bases and J 4 bases, with 17 bases left between them. Per germline, CDR1 SGHTA and CDR2 FQGTGA. The CDR3 region is CASSNSGLEGETQYF. The CDR3, as DNA: TGTGCCAGCAGCAACTCGGGACTGGAGGGAGAGACCCAGTACTTC.